This TCR beta chain emerged from a study of blood T cell repertoires in COVID-19. Study-level information: From the United States, Italy and Spain came samples of acute and convalescent COVID-19. Sources were T cells, B-cell-depleted T cells, or PBMCs; the material itself was cDNA or gDNA.

Original data processing: Nucleated cell number was recorded as an estimate derived from reference gene primer amplification. Repertoires were generated with immunoSEQ multiplex PCR, while TCRdb's copy carries only in-frame clones and drops some. V and J calls and clone size are given by that table; D and trimming were obtained from the DNA. The profile shows just under 85,000 clones, around 90% of them singletons. Germline V gene data show CDR1 as SNHLY and CDR2 as FYNNEI. Germline trimming cut 5 bases from V and 10 bases from J; bases unmatched to any gene: 6. This CDR3 contains 14 residues. The chain is built from TRBV2 and TRBJ1-6, with TRBD1 matching 9 bases. What was sequenced was peripheral blood. The clonotype was recovered from a man older than 75 with active or convalescent COVID-19. CDR3 bases: TGTGCCAGCAGTCCTGGACAGGGGAGATCACCCCTCCACTTT. This encodes CASSPGQGRSPLHF.